Listed below are T cell receptor beta chains from one sample, sequenced in a study of blood T cell repertoires in COVID-19. The repertoire was sequenced with immunoSEQ multiplex PCR; TCRdb's copy has only in-frame clones and lacks some. The sample includes about 120,000 clones, less than 75% of them seen just once. Sequencing used peripheral blood. The receptors here all came from a human donor with acute or convalescent COVID-19. The donor label of this sample is uncertain. The CDR3 runs from the conserved cysteine through the conserved F or W. Fields, in order: D gene, V gene, CDR3 length, clone size, J gene, CDR3 DNA, CDR3 protein. The D gene is left open where the match is weak. Size values are once, few and many counts, or a class for expanded clones, and some rows have none.

D: .
V: TRBV7-8
length: 14
size: many
J: TRBJ1-4
DNA: TGTGCCAGCAGCCTCGGGAGGGGCGATGAAAAACTGTTTTTT
CDR3: CASSLGRGDEKLFF

D: TRBD2
V: TRBV7-2
length: 16
size: .
J: TRBJ2-1
DNA: TGTGCCAGCACCTATGTTAGCGGGGGAGCCGGCGGGGAGCAGTTCTTC
CDR3: CASTYVSGGAGGEQFF

D: TRBD1
V: TRBV19
length: 16
size: .
J: TRBJ1-1
DNA: TGTGCCAGTAGTACGAAGGACAGGATTCGGAGCACTGAAGCTTTCTTT
CDR3: CASSTKDRIRSTEAFF

D: .
V: TRBV24-1
length: 16
size: .
J: TRBJ2-1
DNA: TGTGCCACCAGTGATCCTCAGGGGCCCTCGAGAAATGAGCAGTTCTTC
CDR3: CATSDPQGPSRNEQFF

D: TRBD1
V: TRBV4-1
length: 16
size: .
J: TRBJ2-1
DNA: TGCGCCAGCAGCCAAGATAGAGCGACAGGGTTTTCTGGGCAGTTCTTC
CDR3: CASSQDRATGFSGQFF

D: .
V: TRBV7-2
length: 12
size: .
J: TRBJ1-1
DNA: TGTGCCAGCAGCCAGAACCGGGAGAACCTTTTCTTT
CDR3: CASSQNRENLFF

D: TRBD2
V: TRBV6-5
length: 15
size: .
J: TRBJ2-7
DNA: TGTGCCAGCAGTTACCACGGGACTAGCGGGTACGAGCAGTACTTC
CDR3: CASSYHGTSGYEQYF

D: .
V: TRBV12-1
length: 19
size: .
J: TRBJ2-1
DNA: TGTGCCAGCAGCTTTAGCCCTCCCCGCCGCAGGGGCCGCTACAATGAGCAGTTCTTC
CDR3: CASSFSPPRRRGRYNEQFF

D: .
V: TRBV9
length: 18
size: .
J: TRBJ2-4
DNA: TGTGCCAGCAGCGTAGGGACGGGGGAGCTACTAGCCAAAAACATTCAGTACTTC
CDR3: CASSVGTGELLAKNIQYF

D: TRBD2
V: TRBV27
length: 23
size: few
J: TRBJ2-1
DNA: TGTGCCAGCAACCCCACTCCGCCCCTTCAGACTAGCGGGGGGGCTAGCACCTACAATGAGCAGTTCTTC
CDR3: CASNPTPPLQTSGGASTYNEQFF

D: .
V: TRBV5-5
length: 13
size: .
J: TRBJ1-4
DNA: TGTGCCAGCAGCTCTACAGAAGGTGAAAAACTGTTTTTT
CDR3: CASSSTEGEKLFF

D: TRBD2
V: TRBV29-1
length: 14
size: .
J: TRBJ2-1
DNA: TGCAGCGTTGAACGGCGGGGGGGATACAATGAGCAGTTCTTC
CDR3: CSVERRGGYNEQFF

D: TRBD1
V: TRBV12-3/TRBV12-4
length: 11
size: .
J: TRBJ1-2
DNA: TGTGCCAGCAGGGACAGGGCTGGCTACACCTTC
CDR3: CASRDRAGYTF

D: TRBD2
V: TRBV20-1
length: 11
size: .
J: TRBJ2-3
DNA: TGCAGTGCGCCGGGGGGGGATACGCAGTATTTT
CDR3: CSAPGGDTQYF

D: TRBD1
V: TRBV7-9
length: 19
size: .
J: TRBJ2-1
DNA: TGTGCCAGCAGCCAACCGTCCGGGACAGGGAATGTACGGTACAATGAGCAGTTCTTC
CDR3: CASSQPSGTGNVRYNEQFF

D: .
V: TRBV6-5
length: 13
size: .
J: TRBJ1-1
DNA: TGTGCCAGCACCTTGGGACAGAACACTGAAGCTTTCTTT
CDR3: CASTLGQNTEAFF